Described below is a single T cell receptor (beta chain) sequence and its context. The entry originates in a study of Ad26.COV2.S vaccination and SARS-CoV-2 variants. The sample's treatment: over 15 received Ad26.COV2.S at low or high dose, single or two shots; roughly 5 received placebo; per-sample allocation not given. Material that was analyzed had been drawn on day 63 after the first vaccine or placebo injection. Clones were read by immunoSEQ multiplex PCR, and TCRdb kept only the in-frame ones, dropping some. The sample holds about 500,000 clones; about nine tenths are singletons and the top ten take 1.5% to 2%. V gave up 1 base and J gave up 1 base, with 19 bases separating them. Germline CDR1 SGHAT, CDR2 FQNNGV. This CDR3 has 18 residues.

Material: peripheral blood, obtained in a trial of Ad26.COV2.S vaccine versus placebo. V is TRBV11-2 and J is TRBJ1-1, with D perhaps TRBD1 (6 bases). The origin of this receptor is a person aged 18-60 years who received the Ad26.COV2.S COVID-19 vaccine or a placebo. The CDR3 nucleotides are TGTGCCAGCAGCTTAGTGGGTGGGGGGCGAGTATGGAACACTGAAGCTTTCTTT. This sequence encodes CASSLVGGGRVWNTEAFF.